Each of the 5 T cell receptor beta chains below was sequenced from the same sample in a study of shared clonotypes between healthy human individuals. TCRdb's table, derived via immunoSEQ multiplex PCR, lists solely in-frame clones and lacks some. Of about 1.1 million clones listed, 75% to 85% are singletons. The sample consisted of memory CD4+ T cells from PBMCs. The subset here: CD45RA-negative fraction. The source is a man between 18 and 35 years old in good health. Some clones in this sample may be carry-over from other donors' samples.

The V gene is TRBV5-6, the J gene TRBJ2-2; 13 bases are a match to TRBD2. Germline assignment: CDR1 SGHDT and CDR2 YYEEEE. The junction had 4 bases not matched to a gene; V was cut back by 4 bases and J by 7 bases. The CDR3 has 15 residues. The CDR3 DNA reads TGTGCCAGCAGCGGACTAGCGGGAGCGGTCGGGGAGCTGTTTTTT. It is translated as CASSGLAGAVGELFF.

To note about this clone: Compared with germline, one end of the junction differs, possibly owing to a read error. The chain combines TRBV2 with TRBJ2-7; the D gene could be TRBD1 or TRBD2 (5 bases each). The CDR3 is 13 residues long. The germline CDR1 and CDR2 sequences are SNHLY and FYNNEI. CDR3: CASSEALGRARDF. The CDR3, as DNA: TGTGCCAGCAGTGAAGCGCTGGGGCGGGCCAGGGACTTC.

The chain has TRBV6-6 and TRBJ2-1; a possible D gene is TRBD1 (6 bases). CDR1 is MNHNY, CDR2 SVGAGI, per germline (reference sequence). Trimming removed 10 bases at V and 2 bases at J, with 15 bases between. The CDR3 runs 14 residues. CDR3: CATRGSQTYNEQFF. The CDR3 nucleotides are TGTGCCACCAGGGGCAGCCAAACCTACAATGAGCAGTTCTTC.

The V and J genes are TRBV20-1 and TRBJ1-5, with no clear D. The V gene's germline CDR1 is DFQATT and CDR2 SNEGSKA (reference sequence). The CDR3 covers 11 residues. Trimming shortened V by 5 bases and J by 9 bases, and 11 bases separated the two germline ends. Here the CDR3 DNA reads TGCAGTGCTCGGTTCGAGGGGCCCCAGCATTTT. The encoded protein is CSARFEGPQHF.

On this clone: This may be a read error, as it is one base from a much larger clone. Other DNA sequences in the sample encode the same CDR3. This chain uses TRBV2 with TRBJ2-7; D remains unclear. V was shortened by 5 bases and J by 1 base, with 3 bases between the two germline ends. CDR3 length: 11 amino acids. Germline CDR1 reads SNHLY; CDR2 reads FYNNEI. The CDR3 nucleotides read TGTGCCAGCAGTAAATCCTACGAGCAGTACTTC. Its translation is CASSKSYEQYF.